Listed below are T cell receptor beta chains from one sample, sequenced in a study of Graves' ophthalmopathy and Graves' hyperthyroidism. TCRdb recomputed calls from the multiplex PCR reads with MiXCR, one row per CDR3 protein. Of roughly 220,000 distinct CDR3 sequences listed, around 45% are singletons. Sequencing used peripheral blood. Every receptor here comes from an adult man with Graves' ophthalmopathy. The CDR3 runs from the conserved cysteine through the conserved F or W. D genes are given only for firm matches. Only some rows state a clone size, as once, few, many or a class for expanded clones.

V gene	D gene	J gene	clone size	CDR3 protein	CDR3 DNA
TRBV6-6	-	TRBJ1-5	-	CASSWASNQPQHF	TGTGCCAGCAGTTGGGCCAGCAATCAGCCCCAGCATTTT
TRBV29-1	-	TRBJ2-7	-	CSVEDRGRGGDEQYF	TGCAGCGTTGAAGATCGCGGCAGGGGAGGGGACGAGCAGTACTTC
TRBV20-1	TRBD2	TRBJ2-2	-	CSARDPAGGIIGELFF	TGCAGTGCTAGAGATCCTGCGGGGGGGATAATAGGGGAGCTGTTTTTT
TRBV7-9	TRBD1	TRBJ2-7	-	CASRPKGQGSCEQYF	TGTGCCAGCAGACCCAAGGGACAGGGCTCCTGCGAGCAGTACTTC
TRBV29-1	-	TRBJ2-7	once	CSVVGPGYEQYF	TGCAGCGTCGTGGGGCCCGGCTACGAGCAGTACTTC
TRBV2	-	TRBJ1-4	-	CASKVTPRNEKLFF	TGTGCCAGCAAGGTAACACCCCGGAATGAAAAACTGTTTTTT
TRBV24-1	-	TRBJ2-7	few	CATSDSRRTAYEQYF	TGTGCCACCAGTGATTCACGGCGCACGGCGTACGAGCAGTACTTC
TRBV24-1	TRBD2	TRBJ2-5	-	CATSDSGTSGHWGWETQYF	TGTGCCACCAGTGATTCCGGGACTAGCGGTCACTGGGGGTGGGAGACCCAGTACTTC
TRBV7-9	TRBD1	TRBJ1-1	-	CASSLQGGDEAFF	TGTGCCAGCAGCTTACAGGGGGGAGATGAAGCTTTCTTT
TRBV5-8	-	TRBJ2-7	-	CASSFRPLDEQYF	TGTGCCAGCAGCTTCCGGCCACTGGACGAGCAGTACTTC
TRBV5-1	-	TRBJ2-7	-	CASSFALFDEQYF	TGTGCCAGCAGCTTCGCATTGTTCGACGAGCAGTACTTC
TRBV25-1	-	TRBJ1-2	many	CASSDDNYGYTF	TGTGCCAGCAGCGATGACAACTATGGCTACACCTTC
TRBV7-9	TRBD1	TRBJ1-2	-	CASSLVGTGTNGYTF	TGTGCCAGCAGCTTAGTAGGGACAGGGACGAATGGCTACACCTTC
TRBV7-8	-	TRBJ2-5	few	CASSLEPQETQYF	TGTGCCAGCAGCTTAGAACCGCAAGAGACCCAGTACTTC
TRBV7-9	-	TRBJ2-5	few	CASSSGDAAQYF	TGTGCCAGCAGCTCGGGGGACGCGGCCCAGTACTTC
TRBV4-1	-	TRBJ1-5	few	CASSQGVQPQHF	TGCGCCAGCAGCCAAGGCGTTCAGCCCCAGCATTTT
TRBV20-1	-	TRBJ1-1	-	CSARPRGGGEAFF	TGCAGTGCTAGACCTAGGGGCGGGGGTGAAGCTTTCTTT